A single sample gave rise to the 24 T cell receptor beta chains below, sequenced in a study of monozygotic twins with cystic fibrosis. Using immunoSEQ multiplex PCR, the repertoire was profiled, and TCRdb retains in-frame clones only, with some absent. The data contain 35,000 or so clones, 84% of them singletons. The sequencing input was blood. These receptors were collected from a girl aged 2-10 years with cystic fibrosis.

This clone occurred once. In nucleotides, the CDR3 is TGTGCCAGCAGTGTAAAACAGGGGTTGACTAATGAAAAACTGTTTTTT. Encoded protein: CASSVKQGLTNEKLFF. This chain uses TRBV27 with TRBJ1-4, with 7 nucleotides matching TRBD1. Germline V gives CDR1 MNHEY, CDR2 SMNVEV (reference sequence). The CDR3 is 16 amino acids. Trimming removed 5 bases from V and 2 bases from J; junction bases left unmatched: 8.

The chain links TRBV15 to TRBJ2-7; D remains unclear. The CDR3 loop spans 12 amino acids. The V end lost 4 bases, the J end lost 7 bases, and 11 bases lay between the germline ends. Germline CDR1 reads LNHNV; CDR2 reads YYDKDF (reference sequence). CDR3 sequence: CATSIRVEEQYF. CDR3 DNA: TGTGCCACCAGCATAAGGGTCGAGGAGCAGTACTTC.

The rearrangement joins TRBV6-5 to TRBJ1-1; no clear D gene. The CDR3 sequence is 15 residues long. Germline lookup yields CDR1 MNHEY and CDR2 SVGAGI. Trimming left V 0 bases short and J 8 bases short, with 16 bases between. The CDR3 loop is CASSYSPLGPSEAFF. CDR3 nucleotides: TGTGCCAGCAGTTACTCGCCACTCGGACCGTCAGAAGCTTTCTTT.

The chain joins TRBV11-2 to TRBJ1-4; TRBD1 might be the D (6 bases). This CDR3 is 17 amino acids long. V was shortened by 2 bases and J by 8 bases, with 21 bases between the two germline ends. The germline V gene encodes CDR1 SGHAT and CDR2 FQNNGV. CDR3 residues: CASSLKLVRDIAEKLFF. In DNA form, the CDR3 reads TGTGCCAGCAGCTTAAAACTGGTCCGGGACATTGCGGAAAAACTGTTTTTT.

The CDR3 coding sequence is TGCGCCAGCAGCTTGGAACGCCGGAACTCTGGAAACACCATATATTTT. Translating gives CASSLERRNSGNTIYF. The V and J genes are TRBV5-1 and TRBJ1-3; D gene uncertain. Germline assignment: CDR1 SGHRS and CDR2 YFSETQ. The CDR3 has 16 residues. The V gene lost 0 bases and the J gene lost 0 bases, with 10 bases spanning the gap.

The chain employs TRBV7-9 and TRBJ2-1, with D tentatively TRBD2 (6 bases). The CDR3 extends over 15 amino acids. With 6 bases removed from V and 4 bases from J, the gap between germline ends came to 16 bases. Per the germline V gene, CDR1 is SEHNR and CDR2 is FQNEAQ (reference sequence). The CDR3 protein is CASSHRRDSYNEQFF. DNA for the CDR3: TGTGCCAGCAGTCACCGACGGGACTCGTACAATGAGCAGTTCTTC.

This clone has more than one count but fewer than ten. The J gene is TRBJ2-7, the V gene TRBV5-1, with D perhaps matching TRBD2 (5 bases). This CDR3 contains 15 residues. CDR1 and CDR2 from the germline V gene are SGHRS and YFSETQ. The V end was cut by 4 bases, the J end by 0 bases, with 14 bases between. CDR3 loop: CASSDRRFSSYEQYF. The CDR3 DNA reads as TGCGCCAGCAGCGACCGGAGGTTTAGCTCCTACGAGCAGTACTTC.

The V and J genes are TRBV18 and TRBJ2-7; D is ambiguous. Germline values: CDR1 KGHSH, CDR2 LQKENI. With 5 bases removed from V and 7 bases from J, the gap between germline ends came to 9 bases. The CDR3 extends over 11 amino acids. The CDR3, as DNA: TGTGCCAGCTCAGCTATAGGGGAGCAGTACTTC. This encodes CASSAIGEQYF.

This rearrangement joins TRBV5-1 to TRBJ1-1; D unresolved. Trimming left V 0 bases short and J 1 base short, with 10 bases between. CDR1 SGHRS and CDR2 YFSETQ come from the germline V gene. This CDR3 region has 15 residues. The CDR3 here is CASSLDPAQNTEAFF. In nucleotides, the CDR3 is TGCGCCAGCAGCTTGGATCCAGCGCAGAACACTGAAGCTTTCTTT.

V gene TRBV4-3 combines with J gene TRBJ1-1; no firm D call. CDR3 length: 15 amino acids. CDR1 and CDR2 (germline): LGHNA, YSLEER. V shed 1 base and J shed 1 base, with 10 bases lying between them. CDR3 region: CASSQGANENTEAFF. CDR3 in DNA: TGCGCCAGCAGCCAAGGGGCGAACGAGAACACTGAAGCTTTCTTT.

The chain combines TRBV7-2 with TRBJ1-3, with D unclear. Germline CDR1 reads SGHTA; CDR2 reads FQGNSA. This CDR3 has 13 amino acids. V gave up 5 bases and J gave up 1 base, with 6 bases separating them. The CDR3: CASSPKSGNTIYF. CDR3 bases: TGTGCCAGCAGCCCTAAGTCTGGAAACACCATATATTTT.

V and J are TRBV5-1 and TRBJ2-7; 9 bases line up with TRBD1. Germline trimming cut 1 base from V and 4 bases from J; bases unmatched to any gene: 9. The CDR3 is 16 residues long. The germline V gene encodes CDR1 SGHRS and CDR2 YFSETQ. DNA for the CDR3: TGCGCCAGCAGCTTGCCCCGACAGGGGGAGGGATACGAGCAGTACTTC. Its protein is CASSLPRQGEGYEQYF.

The chain employs TRBV18 and TRBJ2-5; no firm D call. CDR1 KGHSH and CDR2 LQKENI come from the germline V gene. The CDR3 covers 17 residues. The V and J ends lost 1 base and 1 base respectively, with 16 bases between them. CDR3 nucleotide sequence: TGTGCCAGCTCACCACTGGGAAGACCCCAGACCCAAGAGACCCAGTACTTC. Translation gives CASSPLGRPQTQETQYF. Using reference TRBV18 and TRBJ2-5 for the parts outside the CDR3, the full variable domain is NAGVMQNPRHLVRRRGQEARLRCSPMKGHSHVYWYRQLPEEGLKFMVYLQKENIIDESGMPKERFSAEFPKEGPSILRIQQVVRGDSAAYFCASSPLGRPQTQETQYFGPGTRLLVL.

V and J are TRBV7-3 and TRBJ2-2; D is undetermined. CDR3 length equals 14 residues. The germline V gene has CDR1 SGHTA and CDR2 FQGTGA. The V and J ends lost 4 bases and 4 bases respectively, with 10 bases between them. The CDR3: CASSSPRGTGELFF. The CDR3, as DNA: TGTGCCAGCAGCTCGCCTCGTGGCACCGGGGAGCTGTTTTTT.

This chain connects TRBV25-1 to TRBJ2-7; TRBD2 matches at 8 bases. CDR1 is MGHDK, CDR2 SYGVNS, per germline. Trimming took 3 bases from V and 2 from J; bases not matched to a gene: 6. The CDR3 runs 15 residues. The CDR3 protein is CASSESAGVPYEQYF. CDR3 nucleotide sequence: TGTGCCAGCAGTGAGTCAGCGGGGGTGCCCTACGAGCAGTACTTC.

The rearrangement links TRBV6-6 to TRBJ1-1, with D perhaps TRBD1 (5 bases). The germline V gene encodes CDR1 MNHNY and CDR2 SVGAGI (reference sequence). V dropped 2 bases and J dropped 1 base, with 11 bases sitting between them. The CDR3 is 15 residues long. Here the CDR3 reads CASSYGEGKNTEAFF. As DNA, the CDR3 is TGTGCCAGCAGTTACGGGGAGGGGAAGAACACTGAAGCTTTCTTT.

This clone came up a few times. The rearrangement uses TRBV18 and TRBJ2-1; no reliable D call. Germline assignment: CDR1 KGHSH and CDR2 LQKENI. V dropped 4 bases and J dropped 6 bases, with 10 bases sitting between them. The CDR3 is 13 amino acids. The CDR3 here is CASSREGFNEQFF. The CDR3 DNA is TGTGCCAGCTCACGCGAAGGGTTCAATGAGCAGTTCTTC.

This clone was detected only once. V is TRBV6-1 and J is TRBJ1-6; D not certain. V was clipped by 2 bases and J by 9 bases, with 5 bases between them. CDR1 and CDR2 from the germline V gene are MNHNS and SASEGT. The CDR3 sequence is 12 residues long. The chain's CDR3 is CASSEMASPLHF. The CDR3 DNA is TGTGCCAGCAGTGAAATGGCTTCACCCCTCCACTTT.

The chain links TRBV4-1 to TRBJ1-5; D possibly corresponds to TRBD1 (6 bases). Germline CDR1 and CDR2: MGHRA and YSYEKL. V was pared by 0 bases and J by 6 bases, with 9 bases between. CDR3 length equals 14 residues. CDR3 sequence: CASSQDRGVQPQHF. CDR3 DNA: TGCGCCAGCAGCCAAGACAGGGGCGTTCAGCCCCAGCATTTT.

The genes are TRBV7-8 and TRBJ2-2; 10 nucleotides align to TRBD2. The ends lost 7 bases at V and 5 bases at J; junction bases unmatched: 13. CDR3 size: 17 residues. Per the germline V gene, CDR1 is SGHVS and CDR2 is FQNEAQ. The CDR3 DNA sequence: TGTGCCAGCAAAGTGGGTAAACTAGCGGGGAGGACCGGGGAGCTGTTTTTT. Its translation: CASKVGKLAGRTGELFF.

V usage is TRBV18 and J usage is TRBJ2-1; D gene ambiguous. This CDR3 region has 11 residues. CDR1 is KGHSH, CDR2 LQKENI, per germline. Deletions cut 3 bases from V and 5 bases from J, with 2 bases between. The CDR3 region has the DNA TGTGCCAGCTCACCCAACAATGAGCAGTTCTTC. This encodes CASSPNNEQFF.

The chain combines TRBV29-1 with TRBJ1-3; TRBD1 aligns across 11 bases. CDR3 length equals 16 residues. Germline V lookup: CDR1 SQVTM, CDR2 ANQGSEA. J lost 9 bases, V lost 7 bases, and 17 bases had no gene match. The CDR3 sequence is CSAGSGQGAGAGTIYF. CDR3 coding DNA: TGCAGCGCCGGCTCAGGACAGGGGGCGGGTGCCGGCACCATATATTTT.

The chain uses TRBV7-9 and TRBJ1-1, with D perhaps matching TRBD1 (5 bases). Germline CDR1 SEHNR, CDR2 FQNEAQ (reference sequence). The CDR3 has 13 amino acids. Trimming removed 5 bases from V and 9 bases from J, with 16 bases in between. The CDR3 reads CASSHRGLPKAFF. The DNA for the CDR3 is TGTGCCAGCAGCCATCGGGGGTTGCCGAAAGCTTTCTTT.

This CDR3 reads CASSLYPSQGARNTIYF. Written as DNA, the CDR3 is TGTGCCAGCAGCTTATACCCCTCGCAGGGGGCTAGAAACACCATATATTTT. The rearrangement uses TRBV7-9 and TRBJ1-3; 8 bases are shared with TRBD1. This CDR3 spans 17 amino acids. The junction had 11 bases not matched to a gene; V was cut back by 2 bases and J by 5 bases. Germline V gene lookup returns CDR1 SEHNR and CDR2 FQNEAQ (reference sequence).